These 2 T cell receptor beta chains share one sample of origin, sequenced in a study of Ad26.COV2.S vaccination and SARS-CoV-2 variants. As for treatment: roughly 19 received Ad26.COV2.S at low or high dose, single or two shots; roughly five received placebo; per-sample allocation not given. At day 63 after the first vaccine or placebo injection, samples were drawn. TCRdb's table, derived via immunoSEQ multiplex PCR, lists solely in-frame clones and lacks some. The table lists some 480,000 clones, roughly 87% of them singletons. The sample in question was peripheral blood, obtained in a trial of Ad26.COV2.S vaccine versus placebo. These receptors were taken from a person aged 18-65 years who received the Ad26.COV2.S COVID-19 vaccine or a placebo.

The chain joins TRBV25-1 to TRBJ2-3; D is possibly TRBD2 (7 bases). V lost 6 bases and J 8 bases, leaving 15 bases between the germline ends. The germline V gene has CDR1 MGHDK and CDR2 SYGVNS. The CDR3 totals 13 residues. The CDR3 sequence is CASRAGAPGTQYF. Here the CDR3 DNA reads TGTGCCAGCAGGGCGGGGGCGCCTGGTACGCAGTATTTT.

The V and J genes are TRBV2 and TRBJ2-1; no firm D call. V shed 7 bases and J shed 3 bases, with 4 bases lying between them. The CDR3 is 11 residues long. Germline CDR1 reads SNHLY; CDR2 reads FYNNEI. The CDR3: CASNYYNEQFF. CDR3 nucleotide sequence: TGTGCCAGCAATTACTACAATGAGCAGTTCTTC.